This T cell receptor (beta chain) stems from a study of technical replicates of blood from four donors. Germline values: CDR1 SGHRS, CDR2 YFSETQ. Germline trimming cut 4 bases from V and 4 bases from J; bases unmatched to any gene: 8. CDR3 length: 15 amino acids. The repertoire was sequenced with immunoSEQ multiplex PCR; TCRdb's copy has only in-frame clones and lacks some. The sample has approximately 76,000 clones, about 86% seen once. The TCR comes from a human donor in good health. Some clones in this sample may be carry-over from other donors' samples. The chain carries TRBV5-1 and TRBJ2-5, with TRBD1 identical over 9 bases. Sequenced input: PBMCs. The CDR3 region has the DNA TGCGCCAGCAGCCCCGGACAGGGGAATTCAGAGACCCAGTACTTC. It is translated as CASSPGQGNSETQYF.